This paragraph covers one T cell receptor beta chain sequence. The J segment lost 3 bases and the V segment lost 5 bases, leaving 3 bases of the junction unmatched. The CDR3 spans 13 residues. Germline CDR1 and CDR2: MGHRA and YSYEKL. The data belong to a study of OX40 agonist ivuxolimab in advanced cancers. Background on the study: Patients received the agonistic anti-OX40 (CD134) antibody ivuxolimab.

Method: immunoSEQ multiplex PCR; TCRdb's copy keeps in-frame clones and lacks some. The profile shows 60,000 to 75,000 clones, approximately 90% of them singletons. The sequencing used CD4+ or CD8+ T cells sorted from blood, collected in a trial of the OX40 agonist ivuxolimab. The sequence was obtained from an adult with an advanced solid tumor such as melanoma, head and neck, liver or kidney cancer. The chain employs TRBV4-1 and TRBJ2-7; TRBD2 agrees at 8 bases. The chain's CDR3 is CASSETSVYEQYF. In nucleotides, the CDR3 is TGCGCCAGCAGCGAGACTAGCGTCTACGAGCAGTACTTC.